The entry below gives a single TCR beta chain sequence along with its context. The target of this receptor is not known. The sample holds no much larger clone one base away, and base qualities are not on file. The sample belongs to a study of technical replicates of blood from a few donors (dated by TCRdb to the late 2010s). Per the germline V gene (reference sequence), MNHNY is the CDR1 and SVGAGI is the CDR2. Taken from cysteine to phenylalanine, the CDR3 has 16 residues. The DNA shown is the 48-base CDR3, in frame from base 1. After removal of 6 bases from V and 4 bases from J, the junction retains 14 bases not matched to a gene. The library was prepared using the immunoSEQ multiplex PCR assay. TCRdb retrieved this table from immuneACCESS and kept in-frame rearrangements only. Not all clones are present; in checked studies, unresolved V genes account for under half, and no reason is known for the remainder. The sample records just under 85,000 clones, more than 80% of which are singletons. Together, the top ten hold more than 0.2% of the sample.

The sample comprised T cells isolated from PBMCs. The rearranged segments are TRBV6-6 and TRBJ2-5; the junction holds 7 bases that match TRBD2. The sequence derives from a human donor in good health. The DNA sequence reads TGTGCCAGCAGCGGAAGGGTAGGGTCGGGAGGAGAGACCCAGTACTTC. Its protein reads: CASSGRVGSGGETQYF.